Each of the 28 T cell receptor beta chains below was sequenced from the same sample in a study of T cell repertoires in cytomegalovirus infection (dated by TCRdb to between 2018 and 2020). Sequenced using an Illumina HiSeq 1500. In-frame beta chains were kept once TCRdb had trimmed the public reads at Q25 with fastp and called clones with MiXCR. When rows share a CDR3 protein, they turn into one entry using the most common DNA and genes. Counted in this sample were approximately 1,000,000 distinct CDR3 sequences; around 32% of them appeared once. The ten largest make up around 15% of the sample. No cognate antigen is known for these TCRs. The intended sense of this specimen's treatment or condition label: in vitro stimulation with specific CMV peptide epitopes to enrich CMV-specific T cells. The sample was cultured CD8+ T cells from PBMCs, taken from culture after CMV antigen stimulation. Source of these receptors: a human donor in good health (CMV status not recorded). Some clones in this sample may be carry-over from other donors' samples.

This clonotype was found a few times. The chain links TRBV27 to TRBJ1-2; weak D call: TRBD1 (5 bases). Germline V lookup: CDR1 MNHEY, CDR2 SMNVEV (reference sequence). Between the trimmed V and J ends, which lost 3 bases and 6 bases, there was a span of 14 bases. The CDR3 has 14 amino acids. DNA for the CDR3: TGTGCCAGCAGTTTTGGTGTGTCAGGGCATGGCTACACCTTC. The encoded protein is CASSFGVSGHGYTF.

The table lists this clonotype with many counts. One end of the junction does not line up with germline, which may come from a read error. The chain carries TRBV7-7 and TRBJ2-3, with 7 bases that match TRBD1. CDR3 length: 14 residues. Germline loops: CDR1 SSHAT, CDR2 FNYEAQ (reference sequence). The CDR3 here is CASSLVGGPNTQYF. The CDR3, as DNA: TGTGCTAGCAGCTTAGTAGGGGGCCCAAATACGCAGTATTTT.

Only a few counts were recorded for this clonotype. The CDR3 loop reads CASSPWDEQFF. For the CDR3, the DNA is TGTGCCAGCAGCCCATGGGATGAGCAGTTCTTC. The chain employs TRBV7-9 and TRBJ2-1; D is undetermined. Trimming stripped 5 bases from V and 8 bases from J, with 7 bases between. CDR3 length: 11 amino acids. Germline lookup yields CDR1 SEHNR and CDR2 FQNEAQ (reference sequence). The full variable domain, in which reference TRBV7-9 and TRBJ2-1 provide the parts outside the CDR3, is DTGVSQNPRHKITKRGQNVTFRCDPISEHNRLYWYRQTLGQGPEFLTYFQNEAQLEKSRLLSDRFSAERPKGSFSTLEIQRTEQGDSAMYLCASSPWDEQFFGPGTRLTVL.

At least ten counts were recorded for this clonotype. CDR3: CASSDPYEQYF. The DNA of the CDR3 is TGTGCCAGCTCCGATCCCTACGAGCAGTACTTC. The chain joins TRBV12-3 or TRBV12-4 to TRBJ2-7, with D hard to call. Trimming pared 8 bases from V and 2 bases from J, leaving 7 bases between. The CDR3 is 11 amino acids.

This clonotype has more than one count but fewer than ten. The chain links TRBV7-6 to TRBJ1-5, with a possible D match to TRBD1 (6 bases). This CDR3 spans 14 amino acids. V lost 1 base to trimming and J lost 7 bases, with 11 bases between them. Germline assignment: CDR1 SGHVS and CDR2 FNYEAQ. The CDR3 here is CASSLEQGLQPQHF. The CDR3 DNA reads TGTGCCAGCAGCTTAGAACAGGGCCTACAGCCCCAGCATTTT.

Of note for this clonotype: A much larger clone differs by one base, so this may be a read error. The chain joins TRBV12-3 or TRBV12-4 to TRBJ1-5; perhaps TRBD1 as D (6 bases). The CDR3 runs to 16 residues. CDR3 in DNA: TGTGCCAGCAGCATTGGCTCGGGGGCGAGCAATAAGCCCCAGCATTTT. As protein: CASSIGSGASNKPQHF.

Here the CDR3 reads CASSHTYPGETEAFF. The CDR3 DNA is TGCGCCAGCAGCCACACATATCCAGGGGAGACTGAAGCTTTCTTT. The chain couples TRBV4-1 to TRBJ1-1, with D perhaps TRBD1 (6 bases). Deletions cut 3 bases from V and 5 bases from J, with 16 bases between. The CDR3 is 15 amino acids. CDR1 MGHRA and CDR2 YSYEKL come from the germline V gene.

This clonotype was recorded only once. The J gene is TRBJ2-3, the V gene TRBV6-6; D is possibly TRBD1 or TRBD2 (5 bases each). The CDR3 extends over 12 amino acids. The germline CDR1 and CDR2 sequences are MNHNY and SVGAGI (reference sequence). The V and J ends lost 5 bases and 14 bases respectively, with 17 bases between them. In DNA, the CDR3 is TGTGCCAGCAGTCTGGGTGACGGGGCCCCGTATTTT. Its protein is CASSLGDGAPYF.

This chain joins TRBV27 and TRBJ1-2, with TRBD1 as a possible D gene (6 bases). From germline, CDR1 is MNHEY and CDR2 SMNVEV (reference sequence). This CDR3 spans 13 amino acids. V was pared by 2 bases and J by 8 bases, with 12 bases between. This CDR3 is CASSLAGAQGYTF. Written as DNA, the CDR3 is TGTGCCAGCAGTTTAGCGGGGGCGCAGGGCTACACCTTC.

The genes are TRBV4-1 and TRBJ2-5; D ambiguous. The germline V and J ends were trimmed by 1 base and 6 bases, with 9 bases remaining between them. CDR1 and CDR2 from the germline V gene are MGHRA and YSYEKL. The CDR3 covers 13 residues. CDR3 coding DNA: TGCGCCAGCAGCCAAGTCATTGGGCAGACCCAGTACTTC. Protein sequence: CASSQVIGQTQYF.

The chain uses TRBV7-9 and TRBJ2-1, with 10 bases matching TRBD1. There are 14 residues in the CDR3. The germline V gene encodes CDR1 SEHNR and CDR2 FQNEAQ (reference sequence). V lost 9 bases and J lost 9; bases outside the gene matches: 11. Here the CDR3 DNA reads TGTGCCAGGTCAGGGGGACAGGGGAACAGTGAGCAGTTCTTC. It translates to CARSGGQGNSEQFF.

This clonotype has just a few counts. The chain carries TRBV6-1 and TRBJ2-7; D uncertain. The germline V and J ends were trimmed by 2 bases and 0 bases, with 8 bases remaining between them. The CDR3 covers 14 residues. Germline V gene data show CDR1 as MNHNS and CDR2 as SASEGT. CDR3 residues: CASSEFSGSYEQYF. The CDR3 DNA reads as TGTGCCAGCAGTGAATTTTCGGGCTCCTACGAGCAGTACTTC.

V and J are TRBV6-2 or TRBV6-3 and TRBJ1-2; D gene ambiguous. The CDR3 contains 11 residues. CDR1 is MNHEY and CDR2 is SVGEGT in the germline V gene. The V end lost 2 bases, the J end lost 8 bases, and 6 bases lay between the germline ends. CDR3 amino acids: CASSYNGGYTF. The CDR3 DNA is TGTGCCAGCAGTTACAACGGAGGCTACACCTTC.

The gene calls are TRBV27 and TRBJ2-3, with TRBD1 matching 10 bases. CDR1 is MNHEY and CDR2 is SMNVEV in the germline V gene (reference sequence). The CDR3 has 16 amino acids. J was trimmed by 3 bases and V by 4 bases; bases with no gene match: 7. The CDR3 region is CASSYRDRGRTDTQYF. The CDR3 DNA is TGTGCCAGCAGTTACCGGGACAGGGGACGAACAGATACGCAGTATTTT.

The rearrangement uses TRBV29-1 and TRBJ1-2, with 8 bases aligning to TRBD1. Germline CDR1 and CDR2: SQVTM and ANQGSEA. The CDR3 totals 16 residues. V shed 4 bases and J 2 bases; nucleotides not matched to a gene: 12. This CDR3 reads CSVAPLTGAQNYGYTF. The CDR3 bases are TGCAGCGTTGCCCCCCTGACAGGGGCGCAGAACTATGGCTACACCTTC.

This clonotype was seen a handful of times. The CDR3 reads CASSLTPARANTGELFF. The CDR3 DNA follows: TGTGCCAGCAGCTTAACTCCAGCTAGAGCGAACACCGGGGAGCTGTTTTTT. This chain links TRBV7-3 with TRBJ2-2, with D uncertain. Trimming pared 0 bases from V and 0 bases from J, leaving 11 bases between. The CDR3 runs 17 residues. Germline CDR1 and CDR2: SGHTA and FQGTGA.

V and J are TRBV6-8 and TRBJ2-2, with D possibly TRBD2 on 6 matching bases. V lost 0 bases, J lost 6 bases, and 17 bases lay in between. Germline values: CDR1 MNHGY, CDR2 SAAAGT. CDR3 length: 17 amino acids. CDR3 DNA sequence: TGTGCCAGCAGTTACTCCGATTACGGGGGTTCGTCCGGGGAGCTGTTTTTT. Translated: CASSYSDYGGSSGELFF.

This clonotype was detected a few times. This chain uses TRBV6-5 with TRBJ2-5; 9 positions match TRBD1. CDR1 is MNHEY and CDR2 is SVGAGI in the germline V gene. Losses at the gene ends were 4 bases for V and 4 bases for J; bases not matched to a gene: 7. The CDR3 covers 15 residues. The DNA for the CDR3 is TGTGCCAGCAGTTCGGACAGGGGTAGTGGAGAGACCCAGTACTTC. Encoded protein: CASSSDRGSGETQYF.

This clonotype was counted only a few times. The V gene is TRBV7-9, the J gene TRBJ2-5, with D perhaps TRBD1 (5 bases). This CDR3 contains 16 residues. Germline-derived CDR1 and CDR2 are SEHNR and FQNEAQ (reference sequence). V was clipped by 4 bases and J by 0 bases, with 15 bases between them. The CDR3 DNA is TGTGCCAGCAGCTCGCACAGGAACCCGTACCAAGAGACCCAGTACTTC. It specifies CASSSHRNPYQETQYF.

The chain uses TRBV7-9 and TRBJ2-5; perhaps TRBD1 as D (5 bases). The CDR3 extends over 14 amino acids. The germline gives CDR1 SEHNR, CDR2 FQNEAQ (reference sequence). V was cut by 5 bases and J by 0 bases, with 10 bases left in between. CDR3 protein: CASSTPGYQETQYF. The DNA of the CDR3 is TGTGCCAGCAGCACCCCAGGGTACCAAGAGACCCAGTACTTC.

CDR3 sequence: CASSIITGWDTEAFF. CDR3 DNA: TGTGCCAGTAGTATAATAACAGGTTGGGACACTGAAGCTTTCTTT. This chain links TRBV19 with TRBJ1-1; D might be TRBD1 (5 bases). Germline CDR1 is LNHDA and CDR2 is SQIVND (reference sequence). The CDR3 loop spans 15 amino acids. V was pared by 2 bases and J by 3 bases, with 13 bases between.

This clonotype was detected only a few times. This chain joins TRBV7-6 and TRBJ2-1; 7 nucleotides match TRBD2. Trimming at V came to 5 bases and at J to 8 bases, leaving 6 bases not matched to a gene. CDR3 length: 13 amino acids. The germline CDR1 and CDR2 sequences are SGHVS and FNYEAQ. The CDR3 protein is CASSRGRADEQFF. CDR3 nucleotides: TGTGCCAGCAGCCGAGGGAGGGCCGATGAGCAGTTCTTC.

The table lists this clonotype with a few counts. This sequence joins TRBV11-2 and TRBJ2-2; D remains ambiguous. The CDR3 is 13 residues long. The ends were cut back, 1 base at V and 6 bases at J, with 6 bases in the middle. Germline assignment: CDR1 SGHAT and CDR2 FQNNGV. CDR3 amino acids: CASSLVDSGELFF. CDR3 sequence (DNA): TGTGCCAGCAGCTTAGTAGATTCCGGGGAGCTGTTTTTT.

The genes are TRBV7-9 and TRBJ2-2, with no clear D. The germline V gene has CDR1 SEHNR and CDR2 FQNEAQ (reference sequence). The ends were cut back, 3 bases at V and 7 bases at J, with 12 bases in the middle. The CDR3 totals 14 residues. Here the CDR3 DNA reads TGTGCCAGCAGCTTCTCCTCGGGCATCGGGGAGCTGTTTTTT. It specifies CASSFSSGIGELFF.

The chain recombines TRBV6-6 with TRBJ1-5, with TRBD1 matching 8 bases. The CDR3 spans 15 residues. Germline CDR1 reads MNHNY; CDR2 reads SVGAGI (reference sequence). The V segment lost 6 bases and the J segment 6 bases; nucleotides outside the gene matches: 10. The CDR3, as DNA: TGTGCCAGCAGATACACCGACAGGGGAAGTCAGCCCCAGCATTTT. This codes for CASRYTDRGSQPQHF.

The chain combines TRBV7-8 with TRBJ2-1; D not resolved. Trimming took off 8 bases at V and 1 base at J, with 9 bases between the two ends. CDR1 and CDR2 from the germline V gene are SGHVS and FQNEAQ. The CDR3 totals 13 residues. CDR3 nucleotides: TGTGCCAGCGGGTCCTTATCCTACAATGAGCAGTTCTTC. Translating it yields CASGSLSYNEQFF.

The gene calls are TRBV19 and TRBJ2-5; no reliable D call. With 1 base removed from V and 2 bases from J, the gap between germline ends came to 8 bases. CDR1 is LNHDA, CDR2 SQIVND, per germline (reference sequence). The CDR3 is made up of 14 amino acids. The CDR3 DNA follows: TGTGCCAGTAGTATAGCATTATCGCAAGAGACCCAGTACTTC. It translates to CASSIALSQETQYF.

This clonotype was recorded a few times. The chain recombines TRBV12-3 or TRBV12-4 with TRBJ2-1, with TRBD2 matching 10 bases. The trim removed 6 bases at V and 8 bases at J, leaving 7 bases unmatched. CDR3 length: 14 amino acids. As DNA, the CDR3 is TGTGCCAGCAGCTTTAGCGGGGGGCTGGATGAGCAGTTCTTC. Translating gives CASSFSGGLDEQFF.